This T cell receptor beta chain was found in a study of cytomegalovirus exposure and HLA in healthy donors. Overall study results and limits: Roughly uniform depth of sequencing across donors was assumed in presence/absence analyses. Using a false discovery rate of 0.05, a later analysis showed that approximately 16,000 TCR beta sequences were associated with HLA alleles.

All donors participated as healthy donors of bone marrow. Germline assignment: CDR1 ENHRY and CDR2 SYGVKD. This CDR3 is 15 amino acids long. V shed 0 bases and J shed 3 bases, with 9 bases lying between them. The PCR was carried out with 60 Vbeta primers and 13 Jbeta primers. Here immunoSEQ multiplex PCR was the method, and the copy in TCRdb shows in-frame clones only, minus some. The sample includes 150,000 to 180,000 clones, roughly 80% seen only once; the top ten take 6% to 8.5%. The count of this clone is one. Its specificity is not known. The sample consisted of PBMCs. This sequence originates from a man aged 30 to 45 in good health and CMV-seropositive. The chain couples TRBV10-3 to TRBJ1-5; TRBD1 is a possible D gene (5 bases). This chain's CDR3 is CAISESGGANQPQHF. The CDR3 DNA reads TGTGCCATCAGTGAGTCAGGAGGGGCCAATCAGCCCCAGCATTTT.